Below are 27 T cell receptor beta chains sequenced from a single sample in a study of blood T cell repertoires in COVID-19. Only in-frame clones appear in the TCRdb table, and some are missing; sequencing was by immunoSEQ multiplex PCR. The table lists approximately 140,000 clones, just under 85% of them singletons. Sequencing used peripheral blood. These receptors all come from a woman in her thirties or forties with active or convalescent COVID-19.

V gene TRBV28 combines with J gene TRBJ1-2, with D possibly matching TRBD1 (5 bases). The germline CDR1 and CDR2 sequences are MDHEN and SYDVKM. V gave up 5 bases and J gave up 5 bases, with 15 bases separating them. CDR3 length: 14 amino acids. CDR3 protein: CASSAPRAGYGYTF. CDR3 DNA: TGTGCCAGCAGTGCCCCCCGGGCAGGGTATGGCTACACCTTC.

The CDR3 spells CASSIRDRGRNTIYF. For the CDR3, the DNA is TGTGCCAGCAGCATCAGGGACAGGGGACGAAACACCATATATTTT. The J gene is TRBJ1-3, the V gene TRBV9; 10 nucleotides line up with TRBD1. V dropped 4 bases and J dropped 5; count of bases not matched to a gene: 6. This CDR3 comprises 15 residues. Germline loops: CDR1 SGDLS, CDR2 YYNGEE.

V and J are TRBV20-1 and TRBJ2-7, with TRBD2 as a possible D gene (6 bases). Trimming removed 3 bases from V and 5 bases from J, with 17 bases in between. This CDR3 spans 14 amino acids. Germline loops: CDR1 DFQATT, CDR2 SNEGSKA (reference sequence). CDR3 in amino acids: CSASRLGGLDEQYF. The CDR3 nucleotides read TGCAGTGCTAGTCGGCTGGGAGGCCTTGACGAGCAGTACTTC.

Judged by abundance, this clone is medium-sized. The chain couples TRBV6-5 to TRBJ1-3; D is undetermined. The V end was cut by 6 bases, the J end by 0 bases, with 6 bases between. The CDR3 runs to 13 residues. CDR1 is MNHEY, CDR2 SVGAGI, per germline. CDR3 sequence reads: CASRFISGNTIYF. CDR3 DNA: TGTGCCAGCAGGTTTATCTCTGGAAACACCATATATTTT.

This clone was seen more than once but under ten times. This chain joins TRBV18 and TRBJ1-1; no reliable D call. The CDR3 sequence is 13 residues long. CDR1 is KGHSH and CDR2 is LQKENI in the germline V gene. The V gene lost 6 bases and the J gene lost 1 base, with 9 bases spanning the gap. CDR3 DNA sequence: TGTGCCAGCTCGCATAGTCAGAACACTGAAGCTTTCTTT. Protein sequence: CASSHSQNTEAFF.

V usage is TRBV18 and J usage is TRBJ2-3; D is unclear. V gave up 0 bases and J gave up 10 bases, with 11 bases separating them. The CDR3 totals 13 residues. Germline values: CDR1 KGHSH, CDR2 LQKENI. CDR3 sequence reads: CASSPPPPRAQYF. The CDR3 nucleotides read TGTGCCAGCTCACCACCCCCCCCACGGGCGCAGTATTTT.

The rearrangement links TRBV6-5 to TRBJ1-1; no firm D call. V lost 4 bases and J lost 2, with 8 bases in between. Germline CDR1 MNHEY, CDR2 SVGAGI. This CDR3 is built from 13 residues. DNA for the CDR3: TGTGCCAGCAGTTTTAAATCTAACACTGAAGCTTTCTTT. Protein sequence: CASSFKSNTEAFF.

V is TRBV11-3 and J is TRBJ2-1; 10 nucleotides align to TRBD2. Germline V lookup: CDR1 SGHNT, CDR2 YENEEA. V trimming: 1 base; J trimming: 1 base; junction bases outside the gene matches: 7. CDR3 length equals 18 residues. CDR3 sequence (DNA): TGTGCCAGCAGCTTAGGGGCTAGCGGGGGAGGTTCCTACAATGAGCAGTTCTTC. This gives the protein CASSLGASGGGSYNEQFF.

V gene TRBV27 combines with J gene TRBJ1-1, with D unclear. The CDR3 has 15 residues. CDR1 MNHEY and CDR2 SMNVEV come from the germline V gene (reference sequence). Trimming removed 0 bases from V and 4 bases from J, with 12 bases in between. CDR3 sequence: CASSLSPVLSTEAFF. DNA of the CDR3: TGTGCCAGCAGTTTATCTCCAGTTCTTTCCACTGAAGCTTTCTTT.

This clone was counted between two and nine times. CDR3 nucleotide sequence: TGTGCCAGCAGCCCCACCCAACCCGGGACAGGGAGAGTAACCTACGAGCAGTACTTC. Protein sequence: CASSPTQPGTGRVTYEQYF. The chain carries TRBV7-9 and TRBJ2-7; the match to TRBD1 covers 9 bases. Germline assignment: CDR1 SEHNR and CDR2 FQNEAQ (reference sequence). The V gene end was trimmed by 5 bases and the J gene end by 2 bases; junction bases not matched to a gene: 19. This CDR3 has 19 amino acids.

This chain links TRBV7-2 with TRBJ2-7, with 10 bases matching TRBD1. Germline V gene sequence: CDR1 SGHTA, CDR2 FQGNSA. The V segment lost 5 bases and the J segment 6 bases; nucleotides outside the gene matches: 7. The CDR3 contains 14 residues. This chain's CDR3 is CASSEGGQGTEQYF. The CDR3 DNA reads TGTGCCAGCAGCGAAGGGGGACAGGGGACCGAGCAGTACTTC.

The table lists this clone with a count of one. The chain is built from TRBV7-7 and TRBJ2-5, with TRBD2 matching over 8 bases. V lost 8 bases to trimming and J lost 4 bases; unmatched junction nucleotides: 12. This CDR3 contains 15 residues. Looked up from germline, CDR1 is SSHAT and CDR2 is FNYEAQ (reference sequence). As DNA, the CDR3 is TGTGCCAGCCGCAAGGGACTAGGTATTGCAGAGACCCAGTACTTC. The encoded protein is CASRKGLGIAETQYF.

The V call is TRBV7-9, the J call TRBJ2-2; possible D gene TRBD1, 6 bases. The CDR3 loop spans 15 amino acids. Looked up from germline, CDR1 is SEHNR and CDR2 is FQNEAQ (reference sequence). Trimming took off 5 bases at V and 3 bases at J, with 13 bases between the two ends. CDR3 DNA: TGTGCCAGCAGCCCCGCACAGGGCTACACCGGGGAGCTGTTTTTT. This sequence encodes CASSPAQGYTGELFF.

There are a few counts of this clone. The rearrangement links TRBV28 to TRBJ1-3; D gene ambiguous. The CDR3 has 11 amino acids. Trimming removed 8 bases from V and 1 base from J, with 3 bases in between. CDR1 and CDR2 from the germline V gene are MDHEN and SYDVKM. The CDR3 is CASLSGNTIYF. The CDR3, as DNA: TGTGCCAGCCTGTCTGGAAACACCATATATTTT.

CDR3 in amino acids: CASSLGGNQETQYF. The DNA of the CDR3 is TGTGCCAGCAGCCTAGGCGGCAACCAAGAGACCCAGTACTTC. The genes are TRBV4-2 and TRBJ2-5; no reliable D call. The ends were cut back, 4 bases at V and 0 bases at J, with 9 bases in the middle. Germline V gene data show CDR1 as LGHNA and CDR2 as YNFKEQ. CDR3 length equals 14 residues.

The gene calls are TRBV28 and TRBJ2-7, with D unclear. CDR1 and CDR2 from the germline V gene are MDHEN and SYDVKM. The V end was cut by 5 bases, the J end by 2 bases, with 7 bases between. CDR3 length: 12 residues. The CDR3: CASSRRTYEQYF. CDR3 nucleotides: TGTGCCAGCAGTCGGCGGACCTACGAGCAGTACTTC.

J is TRBJ2-6 and V is TRBV18; possibly TRBD1 for D (6 bases). The CDR3 runs to 16 residues. Trimming removed 2 bases at V and 0 bases at J, with 8 bases between. Germline V lookup: CDR1 KGHSH, CDR2 LQKENI. The CDR3 protein is CASSPDRSSGANVLTF. CDR3 in DNA: TGTGCCAGCTCACCAGACAGGTCCTCTGGGGCCAACGTCCTGACTTTC. The variable domain in full, completed from reference TRBV18 and TRBJ2-6, reads NAGVMQNPRHLVRRRGQEARLRCSPMKGHSHVYWYRQLPEEGLKFMVYLQKENIIDESGMPKERFSAEFPKEGPSILRIQQVVRGDSAAYFCASSPDRSSGANVLTFGAGSRLTVL.

This clone turned up a few times. The CDR3 nucleotides are TGTGCCAGCAGTGAAGTCGGCGGGCCCTGGGGAGGTCAGCCCCAGCATTTT. Protein sequence: CASSEVGGPWGGQPQHF. This chain connects TRBV6-1 to TRBJ1-5; D is unclear. The CDR3 spans 17 residues. The germline CDR1 and CDR2 sequences are MNHNS and SASEGT. V lost 1 base, J lost 6 bases, and 19 bases lay in between.

The chain has TRBV15 and TRBJ1-4; a weak D match, TRBD1 (5 bases). Per germline, CDR1 LNHNV and CDR2 YYDKDF (reference sequence). Trimming shortened V by 0 bases and J by 10 bases, and 15 bases separated the two germline ends. The CDR3 covers 15 residues. Here the CDR3 reads CATSRDKPGRGKLFF. The CDR3 DNA reads as TGTGCCACCAGCAGAGATAAACCAGGGCGGGGAAAACTGTTTTTT.

The V call is TRBV24-1, the J call TRBJ1-1; 10 bases match TRBD1. J gave up 11 bases and V 5 bases, and 10 bases lay outside the gene matches. Germline values: CDR1 KGHDR, CDR2 SFDVKD. The CDR3 loop spans 14 amino acids. Here the CDR3 reads CATSAPDRGNGAFF. Here the CDR3 DNA reads TGTGCCACCAGTGCCCCGGACAGGGGGAATGGCGCTTTCTTT.

The genes are TRBV18 and TRBJ1-4, with a weak D call TRBD1 (5 bases). The V gene's germline CDR1 is KGHSH and CDR2 LQKENI. This CDR3 region has 18 residues. V lost 1 base and J lost 10, with 25 bases in between. The CDR3, as DNA: TGTGCCAGCTCACCACTAATAGGGGATATGGAGTGGAGAGGAAAACTGTTTTTT. Protein product: CASSPLIGDMEWRGKLFF.

This chain joins TRBV27 and TRBJ2-1; 8 nucleotides agree with TRBD2. J lost 8 bases, V lost 3 bases, and 12 bases had no gene match. CDR1 and CDR2 from the germline V gene are MNHEY and SMNVEV (reference sequence). The CDR3 has 16 residues. The CDR3 region has the DNA TGTGCCAGCAGTTTGTATAGCGGGAACGAGGGGGATGAGCAGTTCTTC. It yields the protein CASSLYSGNEGDEQFF.

The rearrangement uses TRBV7-2 and TRBJ1-2; D not resolved. Germline lookup yields CDR1 SGHTA and CDR2 FQGNSA. The V end was cut by 3 bases, the J end by 0 bases, with 14 bases between. There are 16 residues in the CDR3. The CDR3 DNA reads as TGTGCCAGCAGCTTGTCGGCCGGGAGAGCTAACTATGGCTACACCTTC. Amino acid sequence: CASSLSAGRANYGYTF.

The V and J genes are TRBV4-2 and TRBJ2-5, with 16 bases aligning to TRBD2. V lost 6 bases and J lost 5; bases outside the gene matches: 6. The germline CDR1 and CDR2 sequences are LGHNA and YNFKEQ. The CDR3 runs to 16 residues. CDR3 protein: CASSRGLAGGSETQYF. As DNA, the CDR3 is TGTGCCAGCAGTCGGGGACTAGCGGGGGGGTCGGAGACCCAGTACTTC.

This sequence joins TRBV6-5 and TRBJ2-7, with a tentative D call TRBD2 (6 bases). Germline V gives CDR1 MNHEY, CDR2 SVGAGI. V dropped 2 bases and J dropped 4 bases, with 9 bases sitting between them. The CDR3 consists of 13 residues. The CDR3 loop reads CASSYGGVYEQYF. The CDR3 bases are TGTGCCAGCAGTTACGGAGGGGTGTACGAGCAGTACTTC.

V usage is TRBV19 and J usage is TRBJ1-4, with TRBD1 as a possible D gene (6 bases). The V and J ends lost 10 bases and 0 bases respectively, with 18 bases between them. The CDR3 totals 16 residues. From germline, CDR1 is LNHDA and CDR2 SQIVND (reference sequence). CDR3 sequence (DNA): TGTGCCACTAGAGGGGGACCAACCACAACTAATGAAAAACTGTTTTTT. It translates to CATRGGPTTTNEKLFF.

This chain uses TRBV2 with TRBJ1-1; D uncertain. This CDR3 is 13 amino acids long. Trimming stripped 4 bases from V and 7 bases from J, with 13 bases between. Germline CDR1 and CDR2: SNHLY and FYNNEI. CDR3 loop: CASSAGVRGEAFF. In nucleotides, the CDR3 is TGTGCCAGCAGTGCGGGAGTCCGGGGTGAAGCTTTCTTT.